This passage covers 15 T cell receptor beta chains from one sample sequenced in a study of CD8 T cells in Susac syndrome. RNA totalling about 0.45 to 1 ug underwent reverse transcription with random hexamers. MiXCR, run by TCRdb on the immunoSEQ multiplex PCR reads, gives a single entry per CDR3 protein. The sample has 200,000 or so distinct CDR3 sequences; about 95% are singletons. Sequencing input: CD8+ T cells from PBMCs. The receptors originated from a human donor with Susac syndrome.

This clonotype was seen more than once but under ten times. The chain joins TRBV27 to TRBJ1-1; maybe TRBD1 (5 bases). This CDR3 contains 14 residues. Trimming took off 3 bases at V and 1 base at J, with 9 bases between the two ends. CDR1 is MNHEY and CDR2 is SMNVEV in the germline V gene (reference sequence). CDR3 sequence (DNA): TGTGCCAGCAGTTTCGGGGGTTCGAACACTGAAGCTTTCTTT. Translating it yields CASSFGGSNTEAFF.

The rearrangement uses TRBV12-3 or TRBV12-4 and TRBJ1-1; the D is unclear. Trimming pared 1 base from V and 4 bases from J, leaving 13 bases between. The CDR3 consists of 15 residues. The CDR3 loop reads CASSLGMLGGTEAFF. For the CDR3, the DNA is TGTGCCAGCAGTTTAGGCATGCTGGGTGGCACTGAAGCTTTCTTT.

The chain links TRBV7-2 to TRBJ2-1; unclear D gene. The CDR3 is 18 amino acids. Germline loops: CDR1 SGHTA, CDR2 FQGNSA. V was trimmed by 4 bases and J by 3 bases, leaving 22 bases between them. CDR3 loop: CASSSEPGVIGSYNEQFF. In DNA, the CDR3 is TGTGCCAGCAGCTCAGAACCCGGAGTGATTGGTAGCTACAATGAGCAGTTCTTC.

The chain carries TRBV13 and TRBJ2-7, with a tentative D call TRBD2 (5 bases). Germline CDR1 and CDR2: PRHDT and FYEKMQ (reference sequence). The CDR3 sequence is 15 residues long. The V end lost 1 base, the J end lost 2 bases, and 12 bases lay between the germline ends. As DNA, the CDR3 is TGTGCCAGCAGCTTAGCGGGAAACGGAGCCTACGAGCAGTACTTC. It specifies CASSLAGNGAYEQYF.

This clonotype appeared a single time. The CDR3 sequence: CASNSGTVNEQFF. DNA for the CDR3: TGTGCCAGCAACTCCGGGACAGTTAATGAGCAGTTCTTC. The chain is built from TRBV6-6 and TRBJ2-1, with 7 positions matching TRBD1. V lost 7 bases, J lost 7 bases, and 7 bases stayed unmatched. The CDR3 length is 13 residues. CDR1 is MNHNY and CDR2 is SVGAGI in the germline V gene (reference sequence).

The chain employs TRBV29-1 and TRBJ2-3, with unresolved D. V lost 6 bases and J 7 bases, leaving 11 bases between the germline ends. This CDR3 region has 11 residues. The germline V gene has CDR1 SQVTM and CDR2 ANQGSEA. The CDR3 bases are TGCAGCGTCTCGCCCCAACATACGCAGTATTTT. Residues: CSVSPQHTQYF.

The rearrangement uses TRBV12-3 or TRBV12-4 and TRBJ2-3; 7 bases are a match to TRBD2. This CDR3 has 14 residues. Trimming at V came to 8 bases and at J to 4 bases, leaving 9 bases not matched to a gene. The DNA of the CDR3 is TGTGCCAGCGGGAGGGCGGGAGTAGCAGATACGCAGTATTTT. Its protein is CASGRAGVADTQYF.

The chain carries TRBV9 and TRBJ1-3; maybe TRBD1 (6 bases). The CDR3 length is 15 residues. The V end lost 4 bases, the J end lost 2 bases, and 13 bases lay between the germline ends. CDR1 and CDR2 (germline): SGDLS, YYNGEE. CDR3 loop: CASSPHGGPGNTIYF. DNA for the CDR3: TGTGCCAGCAGCCCGCACGGGGGGCCTGGAAACACCATATATTTT.

The V and J genes are TRBV29-1 and TRBJ2-7; 11 nucleotides line up with TRBD2. Trimming removed 6 bases from V and 3 bases from J; junction bases left unmatched: 10. The length of the CDR3 is 15 residues. The germline CDR1 and CDR2 sequences are SQVTM and ANQGSEA. CDR3 region: CSVSHGTSGDYEQYF. Here the CDR3 DNA reads TGCAGCGTCTCCCACGGGACTAGCGGAGACTACGAGCAGTACTTC.

V gene TRBV30 combines with J gene TRBJ1-6, with a possible D match to TRBD1 (6 bases). The V and J ends lost 1 base and 7 bases respectively, with 11 bases between them. Germline-derived CDR1 and CDR2 are GTSNPN and SVGIG (reference sequence). This CDR3 spans 14 amino acids. CDR3 residues: CAWSAGQLNSPLHF. CDR3 DNA: TGTGCCTGGAGTGCGGGACAATTAAATTCACCCCTCCACTTT.

The rearrangement uses TRBV6-6 and TRBJ2-5, with D tentatively TRBD1 (5 bases). Trimming left V 8 bases short and J 1 base short, with 14 bases between. Germline V lookup: CDR1 MNHNY, CDR2 SVGAGI (reference sequence). The length of the CDR3 is 14 residues. CDR3 sequence: CASLKRDSQETQYF. The CDR3 region has the DNA TGTGCCAGCCTCAAGAGAGACAGCCAAGAGACCCAGTACTTC.

The chain uses TRBV13 and TRBJ2-7, with 8 bases matching TRBD1. This CDR3 is built from 13 residues. Per germline, CDR1 PRHDT and CDR2 FYEKMQ (reference sequence). V shed 5 bases and J 2 bases; nucleotides not matched to a gene: 2. The CDR3 spells CASSDRGAYEQYF. The DNA of the CDR3 is TGTGCCAGCAGCGACAGGGGTGCCTACGAGCAGTACTTC.

The table lists this clonotype with a count of one. The V and J genes are TRBV9 and TRBJ2-1; D unresolved. This CDR3 has 14 amino acids. Trimming pared 0 bases from V and 6 bases from J, leaving 10 bases between. Germline V CDR1 and CDR2: SGDLS, YYNGEE. The CDR3 bases are TGTGCCAGCAGCGTAGGACGGGCATCCAATGAGCAGTTCTTC. Its translation: CASSVGRASNEQFF.

The V and J genes are TRBV13 and TRBJ2-1; 11 bases are shared with TRBD2. Trimming took 4 bases from V and 5 from J; bases not matched to a gene: 7. The CDR3 totals 16 residues. CDR1 and CDR2 (germline): PRHDT, FYEKMQ (reference sequence). The CDR3 reads CASSSLGTSGNNEQFF. In DNA, the CDR3 is TGTGCCAGCAGCTCCCTCGGGACTAGCGGAAACAATGAGCAGTTCTTC.

V gene TRBV5-6 combines with J gene TRBJ2-7; a weak D match, TRBD2 (5 bases). Deletions cut 1 base from V and 2 bases from J, with 10 bases between. Germline CDR1 is SGHDT and CDR2 is YYEEEE. The CDR3 consists of 14 residues. CDR3 in amino acids: CASSLTVGAYEQYF. As DNA, the CDR3 is TGTGCCAGCAGCTTGACGGTGGGAGCCTACGAGCAGTACTTC.